This entry lists 10 T cell receptor beta chains sequenced from one sample in a study of cytomegalovirus exposure and HLA in healthy donors. PCR used 60 Vbeta primers and 13 Jbeta primers. Data came from immunoSEQ multiplex PCR; TCRdb stores just in-frame clones and leaves some out. Seen here are 120,000 to 150,000 clones, 73% observed once, and the top ten hold approximately 15%. The sample consisted of PBMCs. Receptors were obtained from a human donor in good health.

This clone has just one count. The rearrangement uses TRBV1 and TRBJ2-7; the table's D call, TRBD2, was not checked against the DNA. TRBV1 is designated a pseudogene. CDR3 length: 15 amino acids. In DNA form, the CDR3 reads TGCACCAGCAGCCAACACGACGGTAGCCGGTACGAGCAGTACTTC. Amino acid sequence: CTSSQHDGSRYEQYF.

The chain has TRBV6-6 and TRBJ1-5, with 7 bases that match TRBD1. CDR3 size: 15 residues. Germline V CDR1 and CDR2: MNHNY, SVGAGI (reference sequence). The ends lost 4 bases at V and 4 bases at J; junction bases unmatched: 7. CDR3 DNA: TGTGCCAGCAGTTCACCCCGGGACAGAAATCAGCCCCAGCATTTT. The encoded protein is CASSSPRDRNQPQHF.

This clone has just a few counts. V and J are TRBV11-3 and TRBJ2-5; 9 bases agree with TRBD2. V lost 4 bases and J lost 0; bases outside the gene matches: 6. Germline lookup yields CDR1 SGHNT and CDR2 YENEEA. The CDR3 runs 16 residues. CDR3 in amino acids: CASSSGRGGYQETQYF. In DNA, the CDR3 is TGTGCCAGCAGCTCAGGGCGGGGGGGCTACCAAGAGACCCAGTACTTC. The complete variable domain, with remaining parts taken from reference TRBV11-3 and TRBJ2-5, reads EAGVVQSPRYKIIEKKQPVAFWCNPISGHNTLYWYLQNLGQGPELLIRYENEEAVDDSQLPKDRFSAERLKGVDSTLKIQPAELGDSAVYLCASSSGRGGYQETQYFGPGTRLLVL.

V gene TRBV4-2 combines with J gene TRBJ2-6; 8 nucleotides agree with TRBD2. CDR3 length equals 16 residues. The J segment lost 0 bases and the V segment lost 9 bases, leaving 7 bases of the junction unmatched. Germline lookup yields CDR1 LGHNA and CDR2 YNFKEQ. The CDR3 sequence is CASGGGPSSGANVLTF. The CDR3 DNA sequence: TGTGCCAGTGGCGGGGGGCCGAGCTCTGGGGCCAACGTCCTGACTTTC.

V is TRBV19 and J is TRBJ1-3; TRBD1 aligns across 8 bases. V lost 10 bases, J lost 0 bases, and 14 bases stayed unmatched. This CDR3 region has 17 residues. The germline V gene has CDR1 LNHDA and CDR2 SQIVND (reference sequence). The CDR3 DNA reads TGTGCCACCCGAGACAGGGGCCGTACTGGCTCTGGAAACACCATATATTTT. This encodes CATRDRGRTGSGNTIYF.

CDR3 protein: CASSLRGRDSYNEQFF. CDR3 in DNA: TGTGCCAGCAGCCTCCGAGGTCGTGACTCCTACAATGAGCAGTTCTTC. This chain links TRBV9 with TRBJ2-1, with D unclear. Germline lookup yields CDR1 SGDLS and CDR2 YYNGEE. The CDR3 runs to 16 residues. V lost 4 bases to trimming and J lost 0 bases, with 14 bases between them.

In regard to this clone: The sample contains more than one DNA sequence encoding this CDR3. V usage is TRBV29-1 and J usage is TRBJ2-3, with TRBD2 matching 11 bases. Germline V gene lookup returns CDR1 SQVTM and CDR2 ANQGSEA. This CDR3 has 16 amino acids. After removal of 6 bases from V and 4 bases from J, the junction contained 12 bases not matched to a gene. The CDR3 sequence: CSVPNRLAGFPDTQYF. CDR3 sequence (DNA): TGCAGCGTCCCGAACCGACTAGCGGGATTCCCAGATACGCAGTATTTT.

This chain connects TRBV25-1 to TRBJ2-1, with D possibly being TRBD2 (6 bases). The V end lost 3 bases, the J end lost 4 bases, and 16 bases lay between the germline ends. Germline CDR1 MGHDK, CDR2 SYGVNS. This CDR3 region has 16 residues. The DNA for the CDR3 is TGTGCCAGCAGTGACGGGGGAAAGGACGTTTACAATGAGCAGTTCTTC. It encodes CASSDGGKDVYNEQFF. Combining the CDR3 with reference TRBV25-1 and TRBJ2-1 gives the whole variable domain EADIYQTPRYLVIGTGKKITLECSQTMGHDKMYWYQQDPGMELHLIHYSYGVNSTEKGDLSSESTVSRIRTEHFPLTLESARPSHTSQYLCASSDGGKDVYNEQFFGPGTRLTVL.

The CDR3 sequence: CASRPDRDYGYTF. The CDR3 DNA reads as TGTGCCAGCAGACCAGACAGGGACTATGGCTACACCTTC. The V gene is TRBV6-5, the J gene TRBJ1-2; 7 positions agree with TRBD1. Germline V gene data show CDR1 as MNHEY and CDR2 as SVGAGI. This CDR3 has 13 amino acids. The V gene end was trimmed by 6 bases and the J gene end by 3 bases; junction bases not matched to a gene: 4.

Turning to this clone: In the same sample, other DNA sequences code for this CDR3. The V and J genes are TRBV29-1 and TRBJ2-2, with TRBD2 identical over 10 bases. The CDR3 covers 20 residues. Losses at the gene ends were 3 bases for V and 2 bases for J; bases not matched to a gene: 18. The germline gives CDR1 SQVTM, CDR2 ANQGSEA. In DNA form, the CDR3 reads TGCAGCGTTGAGGTCGCTCAGGGGGTAGCGGGGGGCCGTAACACCGGGGAGCTGTTTTTT. The encoded protein is CSVEVAQGVAGGRNTGELFF.